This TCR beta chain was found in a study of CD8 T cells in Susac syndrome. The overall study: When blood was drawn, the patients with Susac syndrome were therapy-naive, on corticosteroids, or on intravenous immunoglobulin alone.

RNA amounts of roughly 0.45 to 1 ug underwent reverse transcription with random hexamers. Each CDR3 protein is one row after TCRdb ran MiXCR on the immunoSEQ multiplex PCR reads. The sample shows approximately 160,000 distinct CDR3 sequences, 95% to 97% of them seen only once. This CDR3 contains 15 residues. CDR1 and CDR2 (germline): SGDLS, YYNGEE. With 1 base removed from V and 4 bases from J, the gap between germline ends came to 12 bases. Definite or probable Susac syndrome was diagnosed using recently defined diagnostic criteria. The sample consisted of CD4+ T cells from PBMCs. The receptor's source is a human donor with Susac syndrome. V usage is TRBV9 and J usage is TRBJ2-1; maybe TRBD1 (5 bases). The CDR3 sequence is CASSVQGASYNEQFF. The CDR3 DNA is TGTGCCAGCAGCGTACAAGGGGCATCTTACAATGAGCAGTTCTTC. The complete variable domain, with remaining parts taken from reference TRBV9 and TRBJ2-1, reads DSGVTQTPKHLITATGQRVTLRCSPRSGDLSVYWYQQSLDQGLQFLIQYYNGEERAKGNILERFSAQQFPDLHSELNLSSLELGDSALYFCASSVQGASYNEQFFGPGTRLTVL.